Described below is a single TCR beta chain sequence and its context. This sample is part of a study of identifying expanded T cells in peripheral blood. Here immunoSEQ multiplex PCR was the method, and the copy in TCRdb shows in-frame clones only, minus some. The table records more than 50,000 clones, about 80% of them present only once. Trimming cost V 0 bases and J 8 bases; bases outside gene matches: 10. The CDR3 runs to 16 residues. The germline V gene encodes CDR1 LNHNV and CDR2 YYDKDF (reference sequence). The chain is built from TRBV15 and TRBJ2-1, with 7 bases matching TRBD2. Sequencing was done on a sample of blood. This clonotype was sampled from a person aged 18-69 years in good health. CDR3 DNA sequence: TGTGCCACCAGCAGAGATCTGGGGGGAGGGCTCGATGAGCAGTTCTTC. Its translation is CATSRDLGGGLDEQFF.